The rows below give T cell receptor beta chains drawn from one sample of a study of T cell responses to AZD1222 COVID-19 vaccine. Method: immunoSEQ multiplex PCR; TCRdb's copy keeps in-frame clones and lacks some. The table records approximately 110,000 clones, about 90% of them present only once. The sample in question was peripheral blood, obtained on day 0 of AZD1222 vaccination. These receptors came from an adult in good health. CDR3s include the opening cysteine and the closing phenylalanine or tryptophan. The order of the fields is clone size, J gene, D gene, V gene, CDR3 protein, CDR3 DNA. The D gene is left open where the match is weak. Where a row states a size, it is once, few, many or the class of an expanded clone; other rows omit it.

clone size: .
J gene: TRBJ1-6
D gene: .
V gene: TRBV21-1
CDR3 protein: CASSDEDRGASSYNSPLHF
CDR3 DNA: TGTGCCAGCAGCGACGAAGACAGGGGTGCCAGCTCCTATAATTCACCCCTCCACTTT

clone size: .
J gene: TRBJ1-3
D gene: .
V gene: TRBV28
CDR3 protein: CASSGWAGSSGNTIYF
CDR3 DNA: TGTGCCAGCAGTGGATGGGCAGGGAGCTCTGGAAACACCATATATTTT

clone size: .
J gene: TRBJ2-1
D gene: TRBD1
V gene: TRBV6-5
CDR3 protein: CASSPGTGKNEQFF
CDR3 DNA: TGTGCCAGCAGCCCCGGGACAGGGAAAAATGAGCAGTTCTTC

clone size: .
J gene: TRBJ2-1
D gene: .
V gene: TRBV11-2
CDR3 protein: CASSSRGSGKGAYNEQFF
CDR3 DNA: TGTGCCAGCAGCTCTCGGGGGAGCGGAAAGGGGGCTTACAATGAGCAGTTCTTC

clone size: once
J gene: TRBJ1-3
D gene: TRBD1
V gene: TRBV10-3
CDR3 protein: CAISKDRASGNTIYF
CDR3 DNA: TGTGCCATCAGTAAAGACAGGGCATCTGGAAACACCATATATTTT

clone size: .
J gene: TRBJ2-2
D gene: .
V gene: TRBV2
CDR3 protein: CASRATVIAGELFF
CDR3 DNA: TGTGCCAGCAGGGCGACAGTTATAGCCGGGGAGCTGTTTTTT

clone size: .
J gene: TRBJ1-3
D gene: .
V gene: TRBV12-3/TRBV12-4
CDR3 protein: CASSWFSGNTIYF
CDR3 DNA: TGTGCCAGCAGTTGGTTTTCTGGAAACACCATATATTTT

clone size: .
J gene: TRBJ2-3
D gene: .
V gene: TRBV2
CDR3 protein: CASSVGGGTDTQYF
CDR3 DNA: TGTGCCAGCAGTGTCGGAGGGGGTACAGATACGCAGTATTTT

clone size: .
J gene: TRBJ2-5
D gene: TRBD2
V gene: TRBV15
CDR3 protein: CATSRGREETQYF
CDR3 DNA: TGTGCCACCAGCAGGGGGAGGGAGGAGACCCAGTACTTC

clone size: .
J gene: TRBJ1-2
D gene: .
V gene: TRBV10-3
CDR3 protein: CAISEGDGSIYGYTF
CDR3 DNA: TGTGCCATCAGTGAAGGGGACGGTAGCATCTATGGCTACACCTTC

clone size: .
J gene: TRBJ1-3
D gene: .
V gene: TRBV5-1
CDR3 protein: CASSLGTLVSGNTIYF
CDR3 DNA: TGCGCCAGCAGCTTGGGGACACTCGTCTCTGGAAACACCATATATTTT

clone size: .
J gene: TRBJ2-7
D gene: .
V gene: TRBV18
CDR3 protein: CASSPLKGAYEQYF
CDR3 DNA: TGTGCCAGCTCACCACTCAAGGGGGCCTACGAGCAGTACTTC

clone size: .
J gene: TRBJ2-7
D gene: .
V gene: TRBV3-1/TRBV3-2
CDR3 protein: CASSLGTGIYDKQYF
CDR3 DNA: TGTGCCAGCAGCCTGGGGACGGGAATCTACGATAAGCAGTACTTC

clone size: .
J gene: TRBJ1-3
D gene: .
V gene: TRBV9
CDR3 protein: CASSVEGSGNTIYF
CDR3 DNA: TGTGCCAGCAGCGTAGAGGGTAGTGGAAACACCATATATTTT

clone size: .
J gene: TRBJ1-1
D gene: .
V gene: TRBV7-3
CDR3 protein: CASSSTGSTEAFF
CDR3 DNA: TGTGCCAGCAGTTCCACAGGGTCGACTGAAGCTTTCTTT

clone size: .
J gene: TRBJ1-1
D gene: .
V gene: TRBV3-1/TRBV3-2
CDR3 protein: CASSQESGRDTEAFF
CDR3 DNA: TGTGCCAGCAGCCAAGAATCTGGACGGGACACTGAAGCTTTCTTT

clone size: .
J gene: TRBJ2-3
D gene: .
V gene: TRBV6-6
CDR3 protein: CASSDSTDTQYF
CDR3 DNA: TGTGCCAGCAGTGACAGCACAGATACGCAGTATTTT

clone size: once
J gene: TRBJ1-3
D gene: .
V gene: TRBV18
CDR3 protein: CASSVDSGNTIYF
CDR3 DNA: TGTGCCAGCTCAGTAGACTCTGGAAACACCATATATTTT

clone size: .
J gene: TRBJ2-1
D gene: .
V gene: TRBV4-3
CDR3 protein: CASSQGTTYNEQFF
CDR3 DNA: TGCGCCAGCAGCCAGGGAACTACCTACAATGAGCAGTTCTTC

clone size: .
J gene: TRBJ1-4
D gene: .
V gene: TRBV7-9
CDR3 protein: CASSLMTVEKLFF
CDR3 DNA: TGTGCCAGCAGCTTAATGACCGTTGAAAAACTGTTTTTT

clone size: once
J gene: TRBJ1-3
D gene: .
V gene: TRBV5-5
CDR3 protein: CASSENRNTIYF
CDR3 DNA: TGTGCCAGCAGCGAGAATAGAAACACCATATATTTT

clone size: .
J gene: TRBJ2-1
D gene: .
V gene: TRBV7-7
CDR3 protein: CASSLGRTPSSYNEQFF
CDR3 DNA: TGTGCTAGCAGCTTAGGTCGGACGCCGAGCTCCTACAATGAGCAGTTCTTC

clone size: .
J gene: TRBJ1-5
D gene: .
V gene: TRBV10-2
CDR3 protein: CATKGGIIGNQPQHF
CDR3 DNA: TGCGCCACCAAGGGGGGGATCATAGGCAATCAGCCCCAGCATTTT

clone size: .
J gene: TRBJ2-7
D gene: .
V gene: TRBV11-2
CDR3 protein: CASSSSTFYEQYF
CDR3 DNA: TGTGCCAGCAGCTCGTCGACTTTTTACGAGCAGTACTTC

clone size: .
J gene: TRBJ2-2
D gene: .
V gene: TRBV12-3/TRBV12-4
CDR3 protein: CASSAGHTGELFF
CDR3 DNA: TGTGCCAGCAGCGCGGGTCACACCGGGGAGCTGTTTTTT

clone size: .
J gene: TRBJ2-6
D gene: .
V gene: TRBV5-1
CDR3 protein: CASRFPPRGAGANVLTF
CDR3 DNA: TGCGCCAGCAGATTTCCGCCCAGGGGCGCTGGGGCCAACGTCCTGACTTTC

clone size: once
J gene: TRBJ1-5
D gene: TRBD1
V gene: TRBV6-5
CDR3 protein: CASRTGQGQPQHF
CDR3 DNA: TGTGCCAGCAGGACAGGGCAAGGTCAGCCCCAGCATTTT

clone size: .
J gene: TRBJ1-1
D gene: TRBD1
V gene: TRBV19
CDR3 protein: CASSPGQGKTEAFF
CDR3 DNA: TGTGCCAGTAGCCCCGGACAGGGAAAAACTGAAGCTTTCTTT

clone size: .
J gene: TRBJ1-1
D gene: .
V gene: TRBV18
CDR3 protein: CASSPTGGLNEAFF
CDR3 DNA: TGTGCCAGCTCACCAACGGGGGGTCTCAATGAAGCTTTCTTT

clone size: .
J gene: TRBJ1-1
D gene: .
V gene: TRBV6-2/TRBV6-3
CDR3 protein: CASSHGRNEAFF
CDR3 DNA: TGTGCCAGCAGCCACGGGAGAAATGAAGCTTTCTTT

clone size: .
J gene: TRBJ2-7
D gene: .
V gene: TRBV5-1
CDR3 protein: CASSHPGSYEQYF
CDR3 DNA: TGCGCCAGCAGCCACCCTGGAAGCTACGAGCAGTACTTC

clone size: .
J gene: TRBJ2-3
D gene: TRBD2
V gene: TRBV6-5
CDR3 protein: CASSRLASNPDTQYF
CDR3 DNA: TGTGCCAGCAGCCGACTAGCTAGTAATCCAGATACGCAGTATTTT

clone size: .
J gene: TRBJ2-1
D gene: TRBD2
V gene: TRBV5-6
CDR3 protein: CASSLKRGPNLWEQFF
CDR3 DNA: TGTGCCAGCAGCTTGAAGCGGGGGCCGAATTTGTGGGAGCAGTTCTTC

clone size: .
J gene: TRBJ2-7
D gene: .
V gene: TRBV7-9
CDR3 protein: CASSLVTGSSYEQYF
CDR3 DNA: TGTGCCAGCAGCTTAGTCACGGGAAGCTCCTACGAGCAGTACTTC

clone size: .
J gene: TRBJ2-3
D gene: TRBD2
V gene: TRBV13
CDR3 protein: CASSLRAGDDTQYF
CDR3 DNA: TGTGCCAGCAGCTTAAGAGCGGGGGACGATACGCAGTATTTT

clone size: .
J gene: TRBJ2-7
D gene: .
V gene: TRBV11-3
CDR3 protein: CASSAFGGIGYEQYF
CDR3 DNA: TGTGCCAGCAGCGCCTTTGGGGGGATTGGCTACGAGCAGTACTTC

clone size: .
J gene: TRBJ1-2
D gene: .
V gene: TRBV5-6
CDR3 protein: CASSLWANYGYTF
CDR3 DNA: TGTGCCAGCAGCTTGTGGGCTAACTATGGCTACACCTTC

clone size: .
J gene: TRBJ1-5
D gene: TRBD1
V gene: TRBV2
CDR3 protein: CASSPTGGNNQPQHF
CDR3 DNA: TGTGCCAGCAGTCCAACAGGGGGGAACAATCAGCCCCAGCATTTT

clone size: .
J gene: TRBJ1-5
D gene: TRBD1
V gene: TRBV6-2/TRBV6-3
CDR3 protein: CASSYGQGIQPQHF
CDR3 DNA: TGTGCCAGCAGTTACGGACAGGGAATTCAGCCCCAGCATTTT

clone size: .
J gene: TRBJ2-7
D gene: TRBD1
V gene: TRBV6-5
CDR3 protein: CASSYSDRGPGEQYF
CDR3 DNA: TGTGCCAGCAGTTACTCGGACAGGGGGCCCGGCGAGCAGTACTTC

clone size: .
J gene: TRBJ1-2
D gene: .
V gene: TRBV7-2
CDR3 protein: CASSSRDIVYGYTF
CDR3 DNA: TGTGCCAGCAGCTCCCGGGACATAGTCTATGGCTACACCTTC

clone size: .
J gene: TRBJ2-3
D gene: TRBD2
V gene: TRBV5-4
CDR3 protein: CASSYEPGTLAGGTDTQYF
CDR3 DNA: TGTGCCAGCAGCTACGAACCGGGCACTCTAGCGGGGGGCACAGATACGCAGTATTTT

clone size: .
J gene: TRBJ1-2
D gene: .
V gene: TRBV6-4
CDR3 protein: CASRPMAGLYGYTF
CDR3 DNA: TGTGCCAGCCGCCCGATGGCGGGCCTCTATGGCTACACCTTC

clone size: .
J gene: TRBJ2-7
D gene: .
V gene: TRBV7-9
CDR3 protein: CASSLEVLVDEQYF
CDR3 DNA: TGTGCCAGCAGCTTAGAGGTTCTAGTCGACGAGCAGTACTTC

clone size: once
J gene: TRBJ1-1
D gene: .
V gene: TRBV29-1
CDR3 protein: CSVEETGNTEAFF
CDR3 DNA: TGCAGCGTTGAAGAAACAGGGAACACTGAAGCTTTCTTT